This TCR beta chain was recorded in a study of CD8 T cells in Susac syndrome (dated by TCRdb to the late 2010s). Regarding the complete study: Whether CD8+ T cell activation and differentiation in Susac syndrome was antigen driven was tested using repertoire sequencing.

Points the paper makes about the study in general: The number of individuals in the TCR sequencing and HLA analysis was recognized as being relatively small.

As for this clonotype: Its cognate antigen has yet to be identified. It has no much larger one-base neighbor in the sample; base qualities were not kept.

Peripheral blood CD8+ and CD4+ T cells from healthy donors, Susac syndrome patients and multiple sclerosis patients were profiled by high-throughput TCR beta sequencing. The multiple sclerosis controls were treatment-naive patients whose relapsing-remitting disease, either stable or active, fulfilled the revised McDonald criteria. Bulk CD8+ and CD4+ T cells were purified magnetically by negative isolation, whereas CD8+ TEMRA cells were enriched by FACS. Blood was drawn into EDTA tubes, processed within 24 hours, and PBMCs were isolated by density gradient centrifugation. PBMCs intended for TCR sequencing were cryopreserved in liquid nitrogen and thawed later in a water bath at 37 degrees C. The sorted or isolated CD4+, CD8+ and CD8+ TEMRA cells had a purity of 90% or higher. RNA was extracted using the RNeasy kit, and roughly 0.5 to 1 microgram was reverse transcribed with random hexamers. The immunoSEQ multiplex PCR assay, covering 54 Vbeta and 13 Jbeta segments, was used to amplify TCR beta CDR3 regions. PCR amplification bias was corrected by using a synthetic template baseline for primer optimization and computational correction. In the source study's methods: Reads were annotated to V, D and J genes per IMGT and analyzed with immunoSEQ Analyzer, keeping only productive sequences. To calculate clonality, Shannon entropy was normalized by log2 of the number of productive unique sequences and then subtracted from one. For each patient and control, public and private clones were evaluated within the 100 most prevalent clones. Clones were defined as Susac-specific when absent from the healthy and MS cohorts, from some 1,100 published viral clones and from other ImmuneACCESS disease sequences. TCRdb ran its own pipeline on the public reads, namely fastp trimming at Q25 and MiXCR clone calling, and kept in-frame beta chains. Entries that share a CDR3 protein sequence are merged under the most common genes and DNA. TCRdb, not the authors, supplied the V and J calls. This sample is represented by 120,000 to 150,000 distinct CDR3 sequences; 90% to 95% of them were singletons. Together, the top ten hold about 0.11% of the sample.

Input material: CD4+ T cells from PBMCs. This clonotype was obtained from a human donor with multiple sclerosis.

The CDR3 is CASSSGAGQGMTEAFF. The DNA sequence is given as TGTGCCAGCAGTTCCGGCGCGGGACAGGGGATGACTGAAGCTTTCTTT. Here the chain combines TRBV12-3 or TRBV12-4 and TRBJ1-1; a stretch of 10 junction bases matches TRBD1. The CDR3 contains 16 residues, cysteine and phenylalanine counted. Here the CDR3 DNA is all that survives: 48 bases in frame from base 1. Germline trimming amounts to 4 bases on V and 5 bases on J, with 10 as the count of junction bases outside the gene matches.